The T cell receptor beta chain under discussion was sequenced for a study of naive and memory T cell subsets (dated by TCRdb to 2017 to 2019). Broadly, across the study: The figure summarizing the skin biopsy and whole blood samples listed around 10 blood donors, 7 tuberculin skin test biopsies and 3 saline control biopsies. PCR2 was typically run as a SYBR Green qPCR and stopped at a set threshold, although low-input samples could use end-point PCR of approximately 6 cycles instead.

This clonotype showed up many times. What this receptor recognizes is not known. Base qualities are missing; no much larger clone stands one base away. Beyond this particular receptor, the publication reports: The RNA-based method was acknowledged as potentially sensitive to TCR transcript changes with T cell activation and differentiation.

Receptor amplification or capture employed 5' RACE. The ligated cDNA was amplified in four rounds of PCR with nested alpha and beta constant region primers together with the SP2 primer. For the blood and skin samples, reverse transcription of TCR RNA was done with SuperScript IV along with alpha and beta constant region primers. Using T4 RNA ligase 1, an oligonucleotide carrying both the Illumina SP2 primer and a UMI was ligated onto the 3' end of the cDNA. The 12-nucleotide UMI consisted of two random hexamers with an eight-base spacer between the hexamers to prevent hairpin formation. From the second PCR onward, the TCR alpha and beta chain libraries were handled separately, and dual indexing was used for multiplexing. After pooling, the indexed libraries were analyzed by capillary electrophoresis and sequenced on either an Illumina MiSeq or NextSeq. Libraries were spiked with PhiX DNA at about 4.5-7.5% so that base diversity was increased and cluster recognition was improved. The study's processing was this. Demultiplexor pulled UMIs out of read 2, joined the UMIs with the TCR sequence from read 1, and separated reads according to sample indices. Decombinator identified V and J genes and V-J junctions, assigning each TCR a five-part identifier including V and J deletions. Collapsinator used UMIs to correct sequencing errors and PCR amplification heterogeneity, producing a UMI-based abundance for each TCR. CDR3Translator turned identifiers into nucleotide sequence, translated that sequence into amino acids, and pulled out CDR3 regions based on terminal motifs. Error-corrected counts of alpha and beta TCRs from blood and skin were compared after being normalized to the amount of input RNA. Clones were called with MiXCR by TCRdb after fastp trimmed the public reads at Q25, and only in-frame beta chains were retained. Records with the same CDR3 protein are collapsed into one entry carrying the most frequent genes and DNA. For this entry, the V and J calls and clone size follow TCRdb and not the study's own pipeline. This sample holds about 59,000 distinct CDR3 sequences; around 8% were observed only once. Approximately 21% of the sample is in the top ten clones.

CDR1 and CDR2 were assigned from the germline V gene as KGHDR and SFDVKD. Deletion took 4 bases off V and 4 bases off J, with a span of 9 bases between the germline ends. Inclusive of the bounding cysteine and phenylalanine, the CDR3 is 13 residues long. Of all the DNA, just the CDR3 is kept, 39 bases in frame from base 1. The study reported a robust and sensitive protocol to amplify, sequence and analyze TCRs, based on 3' ligation of a UMI-containing oligonucleotide to TCR cDNA. Whole blood analysis involved drawing under 3 ml of peripheral blood from adult healthy volunteers into Tempus tubes and then extracting RNA following the manufacturer's instructions. Before reverse transcription, total RNA that had not been cell sorted was treated with RQ1 DNase, with a target input of roughly 1 to 1,100 ng. To check how robust the pipeline was in samples where T cells make up a minority population, libraries were built from skin biopsies and whole blood.

The origin of this receptor is a female donor in good health. The chain is assembled from TRBV24-1 and TRBJ1-2; the D segment could be TRBD1, given 5 matching bases. The DNA sequence is TGTGCCACCAGTGACGGGGCCGGCTATGGCTACACCTTC. Its translation is CATSDGAGYGYTF.